One sample yielded the 24 T cell receptor beta chains listed below, sequenced in a study of T cell repertoires in ileal Crohn's disease. Clones were sequenced by immunoSEQ multiplex PCR, and TCRdb holds only the in-frame ones, with some missing. The table lists about 9,200 clones, 70% to 80% of them singletons. Time point here: neoterminal ileum biopsy at postoperative endoscopy, about 6 months after surgery. The sample was ileal tissue. The source is an adult with Crohn's disease.

The chain recombines TRBV5-1 with TRBJ2-2; TRBD2 is a possible D gene (6 bases). Trimming took 4 bases from V and 0 from J, leaving 13 bases between them. Germline lookup yields CDR1 SGHRS and CDR2 YFSETQ. The CDR3 extends over 16 amino acids. This CDR3 reads CASSPAGTSNTGELFF. CDR3 bases: TGCGCCAGCAGCCCCGCGGGGACTTCGAACACCGGGGAGCTGTTTTTT.

CDR3 residues: CATRQGQPAEAFF. DNA for the CDR3: TGTGCCACCAGACAGGGACAGCCCGCTGAAGCTTTCTTT. The chain has TRBV6-5 and TRBJ1-1; 7 bases are a match to TRBD1. Germline loops: CDR1 MNHEY, CDR2 SVGAGI. Trimming cost V 10 bases and J 6 bases; bases outside gene matches: 11. The CDR3 is 13 amino acids.

V and J are TRBV27 and TRBJ1-2; TRBD1 might be the D (5 bases). Trimming shortened V by 0 bases and J by 3 bases, and 5 bases separated the two germline ends. The CDR3 is made up of 13 amino acids. Germline V gene data show CDR1 as MNHEY and CDR2 as SMNVEV (reference sequence). The CDR3 protein is CASSLSTDYGYTF. The DNA for the CDR3 is TGTGCCAGCAGTTTATCGACAGACTATGGCTACACCTTC.

This clone came up once. V and J are TRBV25-1 and TRBJ2-6; D is unresolved. V was trimmed by 7 bases and J by 2 bases, leaving 12 bases between them. The germline V gene has CDR1 MGHDK and CDR2 SYGVNS. This CDR3 comprises 15 residues. The CDR3 DNA reads TGTGCCAGCATTAACAGCCATGCTGGGGCCAACGTCCTGACTTTC. As protein: CASINSHAGANVLTF.

This clone has just one count. One junction end does not reproduce the germline sequence, and a read error may be involved. This chain connects TRBV6-5 to TRBJ2-1, with D tentatively TRBD1 (6 bases). The CDR3 covers 14 residues. CDR1 is MNHEY, CDR2 SVGAGI, per germline. CDR3 DNA sequence: TGTGCCAGCAGTAACTCTCCAGTCAGGGGTGAGCAGTTCTTC. This gives the protein CASSNSPVRGEQFF.

The count of this clone is one. This rearrangement joins TRBV7-2 to TRBJ2-7; D might be TRBD1 (6 bases). Germline assignment: CDR1 SGHTA and CDR2 FQGNSA. The V and J ends lost 3 bases and 1 base respectively, with 10 bases between them. The CDR3 sequence is 14 residues long. As DNA, the CDR3 is TGTGCCAGCAGCTTGAACAGGGTTTCCTACGAGCAGTACTTC. The encoded protein is CASSLNRVSYEQYF.

For the CDR3, the DNA is TGTGCCAGTAGTCCCGATCCATCGTCGGGAAATTTTTTCTATGGCTACACCTTC. Protein product: CASSPDPSSGNFFYGYTF. This chain joins TRBV19 and TRBJ1-2; D unresolved. The V and J ends lost 5 bases and 4 bases respectively, with 26 bases between them. From germline, CDR1 is LNHDA and CDR2 SQIVND (reference sequence). The CDR3 consists of 18 residues.

As concerns this clone: The same CDR3 also results from other DNA sequences found in this sample. This chain joins TRBV5-1 and TRBJ2-1, with TRBD1 matching 9 bases. V lost 1 base and J lost 4; bases outside the gene matches: 3. This CDR3 is built from 15 residues. Germline V gene sequence: CDR1 SGHRS, CDR2 YFSETQ. The CDR3 reads CASSLSGTGYNEQFF. The CDR3 bases are TGCGCCAGCAGCTTGTCCGGGACAGGGTACAATGAGCAGTTCTTC.

The gene calls are TRBV29-1 and TRBJ2-3; a possible D gene is TRBD2 (6 bases). The germline V gene encodes CDR1 SQVTM and CDR2 ANQGSEA. The CDR3 runs 13 residues. The ends were cut back, 3 bases at V and 4 bases at J, with 11 bases in the middle. This CDR3 reads CSVDPGGADTQYF. DNA of the CDR3: TGCAGCGTTGACCCCGGGGGAGCAGATACGCAGTATTTT.

This chain joins TRBV4-1 and TRBJ2-7; no clear D. Trimming removed 0 bases at V and 0 bases at J, with 9 bases between. In germline, CDR1 is MGHRA, CDR2 YSYEKL. The CDR3 is 15 amino acids. CDR3 region: CASSQDPLSSYEQYF. CDR3 nucleotides: TGCGCCAGCAGCCAAGATCCGCTGAGCTCCTACGAGCAGTACTTC.

The chain is built from TRBV6-6 and TRBJ1-6; a weak D match, TRBD1 (5 bases). Trimming removed 7 bases at V and 7 bases at J, with 20 bases between. Germline V gene sequence: CDR1 MNHNY, CDR2 SVGAGI (reference sequence). This CDR3 region has 16 residues. In nucleotides, the CDR3 is TGTGCCAGCAAACCGTTGGGGCAGCAAAAAAATTCACCCCTCCACTTT. It specifies CASKPLGQQKNSPLHF.

The rearrangement links TRBV23-1 to TRBJ2-1, with D tentatively TRBD2 (6 bases). TRBV23-1 is reported as an ORF; its role is uncertain. The CDR3 consists of 12 residues. Trimming took off 6 bases at V and 9 bases at J, with 12 bases between the two ends. Here the CDR3 reads CASRTRELEQFF. As DNA, the CDR3 is TGCGCCAGCAGAACTCGGGAGCTTGAGCAGTTCTTC.

V gene TRBV6-1 combines with J gene TRBJ2-7, with D perhaps matching TRBD2 (6 bases). V was shortened by 2 bases and J by 7 bases, with 9 bases between the two germline ends. Germline CDR1 MNHNS, CDR2 SASEGT. This CDR3 comprises 12 residues. The CDR3 reads CASSERGWEQYF. For the CDR3, the DNA is TGTGCCAGCAGTGAACGGGGGTGGGAGCAGTACTTC.

The genes are TRBV2 and TRBJ1-1; no definite D call. The CDR3 extends over 12 amino acids. Germline CDR1 SNHLY, CDR2 FYNNEI. Trimming stripped 7 bases from V and 3 bases from J, with 9 bases between. CDR3 coding DNA: TGTGCCAGCAATATGAGGGACACTGAAGCTTTCTTT. It is translated as CASNMRDTEAFF. Filled out from reference TRBV2 and TRBJ1-1, the complete variable domain reads EPEVTQTPSHQVTQMGQEVILRCVPISNHLYFYWYRQILGQKVEFLVSFYNNEISEKSEIFDDQFSVERPDGSNFTLKIRSTKLEDSAMYFCASNMRDTEAFFGQGTRLTVV.

This chain uses TRBV5-5 with TRBJ2-7; D gene uncertain. From germline, CDR1 is SGHKS and CDR2 YYEKEE (reference sequence). The CDR3 is 15 amino acids. Trimming removed 0 bases at V and 4 bases at J, with 14 bases between. CDR3: CASSLEVYSGYEQYF. DNA of the CDR3: TGTGCCAGCAGCTTGGAGGTGTACTCAGGTTACGAGCAGTACTTC.

In its sample, this clone was seen a few times. J is TRBJ2-2 and V is TRBV5-1, with TRBD2 as a possible D gene (6 bases). CDR3 length: 15 amino acids. V was cut by 5 bases and J by 5 bases, with 16 bases left in between. Germline lookup yields CDR1 SGHRS and CDR2 YFSETQ. CDR3 region: CASSLGTLGTGELFF. CDR3 DNA sequence: TGCGCCAGCAGTCTCGGGACTCTTGGAACCGGGGAGCTGTTTTTT. Looking up the rest from reference TRBV5-1 and TRBJ2-2 gives the full variable domain: KAGVTQTPRYLIKTRGQQVTLSCSPISGHRSVSWYQQTPGQGLQFLFEYFSETQRNKGNFPGRFSGRQFSNSRSEMNVSTLELGDSALYLCASSLGTLGTGELFFGEGSRLTVL.

V is TRBV30 and J is TRBJ2-5, with a weak D call TRBD1 (6 bases). The end of the DNA aligns better with TRBJ2-7, so the J call may be wrong. Germline V gene sequence: CDR1 GTSNPN, CDR2 SVGIG (reference sequence). The length of the CDR3 is 13 residues. The CDR3 DNA follows: TGTGCCTGGACCCTACAGGGAGCCTACGAGCAGTACTTC. Its translation is CAWTLQGAYEQYF.

The chain couples TRBV7-9 to TRBJ2-5; D unclear. The CDR3 sequence is 11 residues long. Germline loops: CDR1 SEHNR, CDR2 FQNEAQ (reference sequence). The germline V and J ends were trimmed by 4 bases and 8 bases, with 8 bases remaining between them. This CDR3 is CASSSSGTQYF. The CDR3 nucleotides read TGTGCCAGCAGCTCCTCCGGTACCCAGTACTTC.

This clone showed up just a few times. The chain is built from TRBV19 and TRBJ1-2, with D unresolved. The CDR3 has 13 residues. Germline lookup yields CDR1 LNHDA and CDR2 SQIVND (reference sequence). Trimming took 8 bases from V and 6 from J, leaving 16 bases between them. CDR3 residues: CASSCTGCNGYTF. Written as DNA, the CDR3 is TGTGCCAGTTCCTGCACGGGGTGTAATGGCTACACCTTC. The entire variable domain, with the rest obtained from reference TRBV19 and TRBJ1-2, is as follows: DGGITQSPKYLFRKEGQNVTLSCEQNLNHDAMYWYRQDPGQGLRLIYYSQIVNDFQKGDIAEGYSVSREKKESFPLTVTSAQKNPTAFYLCASSCTGCNGYTFGSGTRLTVV.

This clone was seen once. The chain has TRBV29-1 and TRBJ1-1; D is uncertain. The V gene lost 3 bases and the J gene lost 1 base, with 9 bases spanning the gap. The CDR3 is 13 residues long. CDR1 SQVTM and CDR2 ANQGSEA come from the germline V gene. The CDR3, as DNA: TGCAGCGTTGATGAACACCCGAACACTGAAGCTTTCTTT. This gives the protein CSVDEHPNTEAFF.

This clone was counted between two and nine times. Other DNA variants within this sample encode the same CDR3. V is TRBV9 and J is TRBJ2-7; D call uncertain. V was trimmed by 0 bases and J by 0 bases, leaving 7 bases between them. The CDR3 contains 14 residues. Germline assignment: CDR1 SGDLS and CDR2 YYNGEE. The CDR3 loop reads CASSVVPSSYEQYF. The CDR3 DNA follows: TGTGCCAGCAGCGTAGTTCCTAGCTCCTACGAGCAGTACTTC.

The J gene is TRBJ2-1, the V gene TRBV5-1; TRBD2 might be the D (6 bases). From germline, CDR1 is SGHRS and CDR2 YFSETQ. V lost 1 base, J lost 4 bases, and 15 bases lay in between. The CDR3 runs to 16 residues. CDR3 loop: CASSLRAGIGYNEQFF. DNA for the CDR3: TGCGCCAGCAGCTTGCGCGCGGGAATAGGGTACAATGAGCAGTTCTTC.

The rearrangement uses TRBV18 and TRBJ2-7; TRBD2 agrees at 8 bases. The junction had 5 bases not matched to a gene; V was cut back by 5 bases and J by 2 bases. Germline loops: CDR1 KGHSH, CDR2 LQKENI. The CDR3 covers 14 residues. CDR3 loop: CASSGGLDPYEQYF. In DNA form, the CDR3 reads TGTGCCAGCTCAGGGGGACTAGACCCCTACGAGCAGTACTTC.

V usage is TRBV5-4 and J usage is TRBJ1-3; 7 nucleotides match TRBD1. Germline V gives CDR1 SGHNT, CDR2 YYREEE (reference sequence). The CDR3 sequence is 13 residues long. Trimming cost V 7 bases and J 5 bases; bases outside gene matches: 6. The CDR3 coding sequence is TGTGCCAGCGGCGAGACAGGGCGAAACACCATATATTTT. Amino acid sequence: CASGETGRNTIYF. The full variable domain, completed using reference TRBV5-4 and TRBJ1-3, is ETGVTQSPTHLIKTRGQQVTLRCSSQSGHNTVSWYQQALGQGPQFIFQYYREEENGRGNFPPRFSGLQFPNYSSELNVNALELDDSALYLCASGETGRNTIYFGEGSWLTVV.